This is a list of T cell receptor beta chains from one sample in a study of long-term antiretroviral therapy in people with HIV. Here immunoSEQ multiplex PCR was the method, and the copy in TCRdb shows in-frame clones only, minus some. The sample lists some 22,000 clones; roughly 78% were seen once. The input for sequencing was unsorted PBMCs, taken 4.1 years after starting antiretroviral therapy. The receptors stem from a woman aged 40 to 50 with HIV. CDR3s include the opening cysteine and the closing phenylalanine or tryptophan. D genes are given only for firm matches. The size field is filled for only some rows; it gives once, few, many or a size class.

TRBJ2-7 TRBV9 . TRBD1 CASSAGLQGVYEQYF TGTGCCAGCAGCGCGGGTCTACAGGGGGTCTACGAGCAGTACTTC
TRBJ1-1 TRBV4-1 . . CASSQVGAEAFF TGCGCCAGCAGCCAAGTGGGAGCTGAAGCTTTCTTT
TRBJ1-1 TRBV6-5 . . CASSYVASNTEAFF TGTGCCAGCAGTTACGTCGCGTCGAACACTGAAGCTTTCTTT
TRBJ2-5 TRBV15 . TRBD2 CATSRGASGGEETQYF TGTGCCACCAGCAGAGGGGCTAGCGGGGGGGAAGAGACCCAGTACTTC
TRBJ2-7 TRBV2 . TRBD1 CAGQASLSYEQYF TGTGCCGGACAGGCCTCTTTGTCCTACGAGCAGTACTTC
TRBJ2-3 TRBV6-4 . . CASSESATSTDTQYF TGTGCCAGCAGTGAGTCCGCGACTAGCACAGATACGCAGTATTTT
TRBJ2-7 TRBV5-1 . TRBD2 CASSLPSGGHITYEQYF TGCGCCAGCAGCTTGCCTAGCGGGGGGCATATTACCTACGAGCAGTACTTC
TRBJ1-1 TRBV18 . . CASSQDQNTEAFF TGTGCCAGCTCACAGGACCAGAACACTGAAGCTTTCTTT
TRBJ1-2 TRBV14 . . CASSQETFYGYTF TGTGCCAGCAGCCAAGAAACGTTCTATGGCTACACCTTC
TRBJ1-5 TRBV7-9 few . CASSDPPSNQPQHF TGTGCCAGCAGCGACCCACCGAGCAATCAGCCCCAGCATTTT
TRBJ2-3 TRBV21-1 . . CASSTLGETDTQYF TGTGCCAGCAGCACACTAGGGGAGACAGATACGCAGTATTTT
TRBJ1-1 TRBV5-1 once . CASSLKGFRTEAFF TGCGCCAGCAGCTTGAAGGGATTTAGGACTGAAGCTTTCTTT
TRBJ1-5 TRBV7-8 few . CASSPWYRRDQPQHF TGTGCCAGCAGCCCATGGTACCGACGTGATCAGCCCCAGCATTTT
TRBJ2-1 TRBV10-3 . TRBD1 CAISGTGGNEQFF TGTGCCATCAGTGGGACAGGGGGCAATGAGCAGTTCTTC
TRBJ1-2 TRBV4-1 . . CASSQDRTPGYGYTF TGCGCCAGCAGCCAAGATCGTACTCCGGGCTATGGCTACACCTTC
TRBJ1-2 TRBV19 . . CASSTGIDGYTF TGTGCCAGTAGTACCGGAATTGATGGCTACACCTTC
TRBJ2-1 TRBV11-2 few . CASSLIQGRNEQFF TGTGCCAGCAGCTTAATACAGGGACGTAATGAGCAGTTCTTC
TRBJ1-2 TRBV6-6 . . CASSLGSSYGYTF TGTGCCAGCAGCCTCGGATCTTCCTATGGCTACACCTTC
TRBJ1-4 TRBV27 . TRBD1 CASRATGLGKLFF TGTGCCAGCAGAGCGACAGGGTTGGGAAAACTGTTTTTT
TRBJ1-4 TRBV7-2 . . CASSLVGTTNEKLFF TGTGCCAGCAGCTTAGTGGGAACAACTAATGAAAAACTGTTTTTT
TRBJ2-3 TRBV7-8 . . CASSFDSTDTQYF TGTGCCAGCAGCTTTGACTCGACAGATACGCAGTATTTT
TRBJ2-3 TRBV19 . . CASSFYSSTDTQYF TGTGCCAGTAGTTTCTACTCTAGCACAGATACGCAGTATTTT
TRBJ2-7 TRBV19 few . CASSMPGLVYEQYF TGTGCCAGTAGTATGCCGGGACTTGTCTACGAGCAGTACTTC
TRBJ2-7 TRBV7-2 . TRBD2 CASSFGTSGGYEQYF TGTGCCAGCAGCTTCGGGACTAGCGGGGGGTACGAGCAGTACTTC
TRBJ2-1 TRBV5-1 few . CASSHGDNEQFF TGCGCCAGCAGCCACGGGGATAATGAGCAGTTCTTC
TRBJ1-2 TRBV20-1 . . CSARENYGYTF TGCAGTGCCAGGGAGAACTATGGCTACACCTTC
TRBJ1-1 TRBV11-3 . . CASLQQGNTEAFF TGTGCCAGCTTACAGCAGGGGAACACTGAAGCTTTCTTT
TRBJ2-7 TRBV5-4 . TRBD1 CASSLMGQGAYEQYF TGTGCCAGCAGCCTTATGGGACAGGGGGCTTACGAGCAGTACTTC
TRBJ1-5 TRBV10-2 . . CASSEFGQIYSNQPQHF TGCGCCAGCAGTGAATTTGGACAGATCTATAGCAATCAGCCCCAGCATTTT
TRBJ2-7 TRBV19 few TRBD1 CASSFGQGYEQYF TGTGCCAGTAGTTTTGGACAGGGCTACGAGCAGTACTTC
TRBJ1-3 TRBV7-9 medium-sized . CASSLQGAGNTIYF TGTGCCAGCAGCTTGCAGGGCGCAGGAAACACCATATATTTT
TRBJ2-5 TRBV2 . . CASSEVEETQYF TGTGCCAGCAGTGAAGTTGAGGAGACCCAGTACTTC
TRBJ2-2 TRBV5-4 . TRBD2 CASSLNGAGGPRGELFF TGTGCCAGCAGCTTGAACGGCGCGGGAGGGCCTCGCGGGGAGCTGTTTTTT
TRBJ1-6 TRBV11-3 medium-sized . CASSLDSRGNSPLHF TGTGCCAGCAGCTTAGATTCCCGGGGGAATTCACCCCTCCACTTT
TRBJ2-2 TRBV7-6 once TRBD1 CASSERQGYTGELFF TGTGCCAGCAGCGAAAGACAGGGTTACACCGGGGAGCTGTTTTTT
TRBJ1-3 TRBV18 . TRBD1 CASSLNDRATGNTIYF TGTGCCAGCTCACTAAATGACAGGGCAACTGGAAACACCATATATTTT
TRBJ1-2 TRBV7-9 . . CASSFSMDPYGYTF TGTGCCAGCAGCTTCTCGATGGATCCCTATGGCTACACCTTC
TRBJ2-7 TRBV5-4 once TRBD2 CASSPSGLAAYEQYF TGTGCCAGCAGCCCCAGCGGACTAGCCGCCTACGAGCAGTACTTC
TRBJ1-5 TRBV2 . TRBD1 CASSEQGAGQPQHF TGTGCCAGCAGTGAACAGGGGGCTGGGCAGCCCCAGCATTTT
TRBJ2-7 TRBV2 once . CASSEGAQGAYPTYEQYF TGTGCCAGCAGTGAGGGGGCACAGGGCGCTTACCCTACCTACGAGCAGTACTTC
TRBJ1-5 TRBV2 . . CASSEGSPQPQHF TGTGCCAGCAGTGAAGGGTCACCCCAGCCCCAGCATTTT
TRBJ1-1 TRBV2 . . CASSDEGNGMNTEAFF TGTGCCAGCAGTGATGAGGGGAACGGAATGAACACTGAAGCTTTCTTT
TRBJ2-1 TRBV30 . . CAWAGADEQFF TGTGCCTGGGCCGGGGCCGATGAGCAGTTCTTC
TRBJ1-1 TRBV19 . . CASSIERNTEAFF TGTGCCAGTAGTATAGAAAGGAACACTGAAGCTTTCTTT
TRBJ2-3 TRBV30 . . CAWTRGQITDTQYF TGTGCCTGGACGCGGGGGCAAATCACAGATACGCAGTATTTT
TRBJ1-2 TRBV7-9 . . CASSFGQGFSGYTF TGTGCCAGCAGCTTTGGCCAGGGCTTTTCTGGCTACACCTTC
TRBJ1-6 TRBV5-1 few . CASSLDDPNNSPLHF TGCGCCAGCAGCTTGGACGACCCGAATAATTCACCCCTCCACTTT
TRBJ2-3 TRBV11-2 . TRBD2 CASSWLAGGPNIADTQYF TGTGCCAGCAGCTGGTTAGCGGGGGGCCCGAACATCGCAGATACGCAGTATTTT
TRBJ2-6 TRBV6-4 . . CASSGTGLSGANVLTF TGTGCCAGCAGTGGAACAGGACTCTCTGGGGCCAACGTCCTGACTTTC
TRBJ1-1 TRBV5-1 . . CASSLESRGAEAFF TGCGCCAGCAGCTTGGAATCCCGCGGGGCTGAAGCTTTCTTT
TRBJ1-3 TRBV5-6 once TRBD1 CASSSTGLGGNTIYF TGTGCCAGCAGCTCGACAGGGCTCGGGGGAAACACCATATATTTT
TRBJ1-3 TRBV5-1 . . CASSLEMAPGNTIYF TGCGCCAGCAGCTTGGAGATGGCACCTGGAAACACCATATATTTT
TRBJ1-1 TRBV14 . . CASSLGTYTEAFF TGTGCCAGCAGCCTCGGGACTTACACTGAAGCTTTCTTT
TRBJ1-1 TRBV4-2 . . CASSQDPVGMNTEAFF TGTGCCAGCAGCCAAGATCCCGTGGGGATGAACACTGAAGCTTTCTTT
TRBJ2-3 TRBV6-6 . . CASSTNRDSSTDTQYF TGTGCCAGCAGCACCAACCGGGACTCAAGCACAGATACGCAGTATTTT
TRBJ2-7 TRBV6-5 . . CASRATEAGAYEQYF TGTGCCAGCAGAGCCACCGAGGCCGGGGCCTACGAGCAGTACTTC
TRBJ2-5 TRBV5-4 . . CASSLVEETQYF TGTGCCAGCAGCTTGGTCGAAGAGACCCAGTACTTC